The 27 T cell receptor beta chains below were found in one sample sequenced in a study of cytomegalovirus exposure and HLA in healthy donors. The PCR had 60 Vbeta and 13 Jbeta primers. TCRdb keeps only in-frame clones here, not all; method: immunoSEQ multiplex PCR. The data show approximately 160,000 clones, with roughly four fifths seen just once and 4.1% held by the top ten. Sequencing was performed on PBMCs. The receptors stem from a man between 50 and 59 years old in good health and CMV-seropositive.

The chain joins TRBV4-3 to TRBJ2-7; D not certain. Germline V CDR1 and CDR2: LGHNA, YSLEER. CDR3 length equals 13 residues. V was clipped by 2 bases and J by 1 base, with 6 bases between them. The CDR3 DNA is TGCGCCAGCAGCCAACACATTTCCTACGAGCAGTACTTC. Translating it yields CASSQHISYEQYF.

The genes are TRBV11-2 and TRBJ2-3; TRBD2 matches at 7 bases. The length of the CDR3 is 17 residues. Trimming cost V 2 bases and J 0 bases; bases outside gene matches: 8. Germline assignment: CDR1 SGHAT and CDR2 FQNNGV. The CDR3, as DNA: TGTGCCAGCAGCTTACTTATTTCGCGGGGGAGCACAGATACGCAGTATTTT. Amino acids: CASSLLISRGSTDTQYF.

Only a few counts were recorded for this clone. The V gene is TRBV6-6, the J gene TRBJ1-4, with D unresolved. The CDR3 spans 14 residues. V dropped 6 bases and J dropped 0 bases, with 8 bases sitting between them. Germline values: CDR1 MNHNY, CDR2 SVGAGI (reference sequence). The CDR3 is CASSGGSTNEKLFF. For the CDR3, the DNA is TGTGCCAGCAGCGGTGGTTCAACTAATGAAAAACTGTTTTTT.

This chain joins TRBV5-6 and TRBJ2-7; TRBD2 is a possible D gene (6 bases). The V and J ends lost 3 bases and 4 bases respectively, with 14 bases between them. CDR1 SGHDT and CDR2 YYEEEE come from the germline V gene. The CDR3 extends over 14 amino acids. CDR3 bases: TGTGCCAGCAGCTCTGGAGGGCTCGTTTACGAGCAGTACTTC. Protein: CASSSGGLVYEQYF.

The CDR3 DNA sequence: TGTGCCACAGGCGGGGGGCGCAGCACCGGGGAGCTGTTTTTT. Encoded protein: CATGGGRSTGELFF. The chain carries TRBV13 and TRBJ2-2; 8 nucleotides match TRBD2. CDR3 size: 14 residues. The V and J ends lost 10 bases and 4 bases, in that order; junction bases with no gene match: 8. CDR1 is PRHDT and CDR2 is FYEKMQ in the germline V gene (reference sequence). The whole variable domain, filled in from reference TRBV13 and TRBJ2-2, reads AAGVIQSPRHLIKEKRETATLKCYPIPRHDTVYWYQQGPGQDPQFLISFYEKMQSDKGSIPDRFSAQQFSDYHSELNMSSLELGDSALYFCATGGGRSTGELFFGEGSRLTVL.

J is TRBJ2-3 and V is TRBV18, with 10 bases aligning to TRBD1. The CDR3 is made up of 16 amino acids. V lost 1 base to trimming and J lost 1 base; unmatched junction nucleotides: 2. The V gene's germline CDR1 is KGHSH and CDR2 LQKENI. In nucleotides, the CDR3 is TGTGCCAGCTCACCACTTGGACAGGGGGGCACAGATACGCAGTATTTT. Encoded protein: CASSPLGQGGTDTQYF. The full variable domain, in which reference TRBV18 and TRBJ2-3 provide the parts outside the CDR3, is NAGVMQNPRHLVRRRGQEARLRCSPMKGHSHVYWYRQLPEEGLKFMVYLQKENIIDESGMPKERFSAEFPKEGPSILRIQQVVRGDSAAYFCASSPLGQGGTDTQYFGPGTRLTVL.

Points on this clone: This sample also contains other DNA sequences that code for the same CDR3. The V and J genes are TRBV5-1 and TRBJ2-5; D is perhaps TRBD2 (5 bases). The germline gives CDR1 SGHRS, CDR2 YFSETQ. Trimming stripped 0 bases from V and 5 bases from J, with 8 bases between. The CDR3 is made up of 13 amino acids. The CDR3 loop reads CASSLGLAETQYF. CDR3 nucleotides: TGCGCCAGCAGCTTGGGGTTAGCGGAGACCCAGTACTTC.

The V call is TRBV6-6, the J call TRBJ2-2; 9 bases line up with TRBD1. V lost 0 bases to trimming and J lost 5 bases; unmatched junction nucleotides: 4. The CDR3 length is 16 residues. Germline loops: CDR1 MNHNY, CDR2 SVGAGI (reference sequence). The CDR3 nucleotides read TGTGCCAGCAGTTACTCGTACAGGGGGCTTACCGGGGAGCTGTTTTTT. It is translated as CASSYSYRGLTGELFF.

The rearrangement links TRBV7-3 to TRBJ2-1; 11 bases are a match to TRBD2. The CDR3 is 15 amino acids. Germline V gene sequence: CDR1 SGHTA, CDR2 FQGTGA. Trimming removed 5 bases from V and 8 bases from J; junction bases left unmatched: 8. Here the CDR3 reads CASSISGRASDEQFF. CDR3 in DNA: TGTGCCAGCAGCATTAGCGGGAGGGCCTCCGATGAGCAGTTCTTC.

This sequence joins TRBV6-5 and TRBJ1-2, with a weak D call TRBD1 (5 bases). V dropped 5 bases and J dropped 7 bases, with 11 bases sitting between them. Germline CDR1 reads MNHEY; CDR2 reads SVGAGI. The length of the CDR3 is 12 residues. For the CDR3, the DNA is TGTGCCAGCAGTGTCCAGGGAGGTGGCTACACCTTC. Encoded protein: CASSVQGGGYTF.

The chain couples TRBV27 to TRBJ2-2; 8 bases fit TRBD1. J lost 4 bases, V lost 3 bases, and 4 bases had no gene match. CDR3 length: 15 amino acids. Germline CDR1 MNHEY, CDR2 SMNVEV (reference sequence). The CDR3 sequence is CASSFQGAGTGELFF. The CDR3 nucleotides read TGTGCCAGCAGTTTTCAGGGGGCGGGCACCGGGGAGCTGTTTTTT.

V and J are TRBV4-1 and TRBJ2-7; 7 positions match TRBD2. The V gene's germline CDR1 is MGHRA and CDR2 YSYEKL. Trimming removed 3 bases from V and 6 bases from J; junction bases left unmatched: 17. This CDR3 has 17 residues. CDR3 bases: TGCGCCAGCAGCCACGCTTCCGCGGGGGAGGGCCGAAGCGAGCAGTACTTC. This codes for CASSHASAGEGRSEQYF.

This clone was found a few times. The V gene is TRBV5-4, the J gene TRBJ1-1; no reliable D call. The V end lost 4 bases, the J end lost 0 bases, and 7 bases lay between the germline ends. There are 13 residues in the CDR3. Looked up from germline, CDR1 is SGHNT and CDR2 is YYREEE (reference sequence). CDR3 region: CASSRTLNTEAFF. Here the CDR3 DNA reads TGTGCCAGCAGCCGTACACTGAACACTGAAGCTTTCTTT. The full variable domain, completed using reference TRBV5-4 and TRBJ1-1, is ETGVTQSPTHLIKTRGQQVTLRCSSQSGHNTVSWYQQALGQGPQFIFQYYREEENGRGNFPPRFSGLQFPNYSSELNVNALELDDSALYLCASSRTLNTEAFFGQGTRLTVV.

J is TRBJ1-5 and V is TRBV7-9; 7 bases are a match to TRBD1. The CDR3 contains 14 residues. V lost 3 bases to trimming and J lost 4 bases; unmatched junction nucleotides: 3. The germline V gene encodes CDR1 SEHNR and CDR2 FQNEAQ (reference sequence). CDR3: CASSLGQRNQPQHF. For the CDR3, the DNA is TGTGCCAGCAGCTTGGGACAGCGAAATCAGCCCCAGCATTTT. The whole variable domain, filled in from reference TRBV7-9 and TRBJ1-5, reads DTGVSQNPRHKITKRGQNVTFRCDPISEHNRLYWYRQTLGQGPEFLTYFQNEAQLEKSRLLSDRFSAERPKGSFSTLEIQRTEQGDSAMYLCASSLGQRNQPQHFGDGTRLSIL.

Here the CDR3 reads CASSRTGGNYHYGYTF. For the CDR3, the DNA is TGTGCCAGCAGCCGGACAGGGGGCAACTACCACTATGGCTACACCTTC. The V and J genes are TRBV14 and TRBJ1-2; TRBD1 agrees at 11 bases. Germline CDR1 is SGHDN and CDR2 is FVKESK. The trim removed 4 bases at V and 3 bases at J, leaving 7 bases unmatched. CDR3 length: 16 amino acids.

The V call is TRBV29-1, the J call TRBJ2-5; TRBD2 matches 13 bases. J gave up 4 bases and V 2 bases, and 1 base lay outside the gene matches. Germline V lookup: CDR1 SQVTM, CDR2 ANQGSEA. The length of the CDR3 is 14 residues. The CDR3 protein is CSVETSGRVETQYF. As DNA, the CDR3 is TGCAGCGTTGAAACTAGCGGGAGGGTAGAGACCCAGTACTTC.

This clone was found once. The V call is TRBV30, the J call TRBJ2-3, with 8 bases aligning to TRBD1. Looked up from germline, CDR1 is GTSNPN and CDR2 is SVGIG (reference sequence). The CDR3 is 15 residues long. The junction had 8 bases not matched to a gene; V was cut back by 4 bases and J by 2 bases. This CDR3 is CAWNKDRDNTDTQYF. CDR3 nucleotides: TGTGCCTGGAATAAGGACAGGGACAACACAGATACGCAGTATTTT.

In regard to this clone: Sequence at one end of the junction differs from germline and may be a read error. Other DNA sequences in the same sample also yield this CDR3. V and J are TRBV19 and TRBJ2-7; 10 positions agree with TRBD1. The germline CDR1 and CDR2 sequences are LNHDA and SQIVND (reference sequence). CDR3 length: 14 amino acids. CDR3 region: CASSATGGGYEQYF. The CDR3 DNA reads as TGCGCCAGTAGTGCGACAGGGGGCGGATACGAGCAGTACTTC.

The chain is built from TRBV19 and TRBJ2-2; 9 nucleotides agree with TRBD2. The V and J ends lost 6 bases and 5 bases, in that order; junction bases with no gene match: 10. This CDR3 spans 16 amino acids. CDR1 is LNHDA, CDR2 SQIVND, per germline (reference sequence). CDR3 nucleotide sequence: TGTGCCAGTAGCCGTGACTGGCGGGAGGGGACCGGGGAGCTGTTTTTT. This translates into CASSRDWREGTGELFF.

The chain combines TRBV7-9 with TRBJ2-5; D may be TRBD1 (5 bases). Germline CDR1 and CDR2: SEHNR and FQNEAQ (reference sequence). The CDR3 has 16 amino acids. V lost 5 bases and J 2 bases, leaving 18 bases between the germline ends. CDR3 DNA sequence: TGTGCCAGCAGCGGTACCAGGGCTAACAATCAAGAGACCCAGTACTTC. It specifies CASSGTRANNQETQYF. The whole variable domain, remainder taken from reference TRBV7-9 and TRBJ2-5, is DTGVSQNPRHKITKRGQNVTFRCDPISEHNRLYWYRQTLGQGPEFLTYFQNEAQLEKSRLLSDRFSAERPKGSFSTLEIQRTEQGDSAMYLCASSGTRANNQETQYFGPGTRLLVL.

This sequence joins TRBV19 and TRBJ1-4; no clear D gene. The ends were cut back, 9 bases at V and 1 base at J, with 12 bases in the middle. The germline gives CDR1 LNHDA, CDR2 SQIVND (reference sequence). The CDR3 sequence is 14 residues long. The CDR3 nucleotides read TGTGCCAGCAACACGGGTAGAACTAATGAAAAACTGTTTTTT. This codes for CASNTGRTNEKLFF. Based on the CDR3 plus reference TRBV19 and TRBJ1-4, the full variable domain is DGGITQSPKYLFRKEGQNVTLSCEQNLNHDAMYWYRQDPGQGLRLIYYSQIVNDFQKGDIAEGYSVSREKKESFPLTVTSAQKNPTAFYLCASNTGRTNEKLFFGSGTQLSVL.

This chain joins TRBV28 and TRBJ2-7; the match to TRBD1 covers 9 bases. V gave up 2 bases and J gave up 3 bases; unmatched junction bases: 2. CDR1 and CDR2 from the germline V gene are MDHEN and SYDVKM. The CDR3 consists of 14 residues. The CDR3 spells CASSLGGQGYEQYF. DNA for the CDR3: TGTGCCAGCAGTTTAGGGGGACAGGGCTACGAGCAGTACTTC.

CDR3: CASSAGTVSGNTIYF. CDR3 coding DNA: TGTGCCAGCAGCGCCGGGACAGTCTCTGGAAACACCATATATTTT. The chain has TRBV2 and TRBJ1-3; 7 bases align to TRBD1. The CDR3 runs 15 residues. The V gene end was trimmed by 6 bases and the J gene end by 0 bases; junction bases not matched to a gene: 5. Germline V gene data show CDR1 as SNHLY and CDR2 as FYNNEI.

This clone was picked up one time. The rearrangement uses TRBV6-5 and TRBJ2-2; 9 bases are a match to TRBD1. The CDR3 consists of 16 residues. From germline, CDR1 is MNHEY and CDR2 SVGAGI. The V segment lost 0 bases and the J segment 1 base; nucleotides outside the gene matches: 0. The CDR3: CASSYSDRGNTGELFF. The CDR3 bases are TGTGCCAGCAGTTACTCGGACAGGGGGAACACCGGGGAGCTGTTTTTT.

This clone was seen a single time. The chain uses TRBV7-3 and TRBJ2-1; 13 bases match TRBD2. Germline loops: CDR1 SGHTA, CDR2 FQGTGA. This CDR3 is 16 amino acids long. J was trimmed by 5 bases and V by 5 bases; bases with no gene match: 6. The CDR3 bases are TGTGCCAGCAGCCCCCGTGGACTAGCGGGAGACAATGAGCAGTTCTTC. It specifies CASSPRGLAGDNEQFF.

This chain connects TRBV5-1 to TRBJ1-4, with D uncertain. From germline, CDR1 is SGHRS and CDR2 YFSETQ. The CDR3 totals 13 residues. The ends were cut back, 6 bases at V and 3 bases at J, with 9 bases in the middle. CDR3 nucleotides: TGCGCCAGCACGAGGGATGCTAATGAAAAACTGTTTTTT. Translation gives CASTRDANEKLFF.

The J gene is TRBJ2-5, the V gene TRBV19, with 14 nucleotides matching TRBD2. The CDR3 runs 17 residues. Looked up from germline, CDR1 is LNHDA and CDR2 is SQIVND (reference sequence). The J segment lost 5 bases and the V segment lost 5 bases, leaving 10 bases of the junction unmatched. CDR3 nucleotides: TGTGCCAGTAGTTACCGGACTAGCGGGAGGTCTTCCGAGACCCAGTACTTC. The encoded protein is CASSYRTSGRSSETQYF.